Below, 27 T cell receptor beta chains from the same sample are listed, as sequenced in a study of CD8 T cells in Susac syndrome. The RNA, about 0.45 to 1 ug, was put through reverse transcription using random hexamers. TCRdb itself ran the immunoSEQ multiplex PCR reads through MiXCR, one entry per CDR3 protein. The table records about 140,000 distinct CDR3 sequences, approximately 96% of them present only once. Sequencing input: CD4+ T cells from PBMCs. The receptors were sampled from a human donor with Susac syndrome.

This chain connects TRBV6-5 to TRBJ2-7; perhaps TRBD2 as D (6 bases). Germline V gene data show CDR1 as MNHEY and CDR2 as SVGAGI. The ends were cut back, 10 bases at V and 3 bases at J, with 19 bases in the middle. The CDR3 sequence is 14 residues long. The chain's CDR3 is CATRGAGEVYEQYF. CDR3 sequence (DNA): TGTGCCACCAGAGGGGCCGGGGAGGTCTACGAGCAGTACTTC.

The table lists this clonotype with a count of one. V is TRBV12-3 or TRBV12-4 and J is TRBJ2-1; D is possibly TRBD2 (6 bases). Trimming took 6 bases from V and 10 from J, leaving 22 bases between them. The CDR3 has 15 residues. The CDR3 nucleotides are TGTGCCAGCAGCCCCCCGAAGACAGCGGGTGGGGAGCAGTTCTTC. Encoded protein: CASSPPKTAGGEQFF.

Only one count was recorded for this clonotype. This rearrangement joins TRBV5-1 to TRBJ1-5, with no clear D. V was shortened by 2 bases and J by 6 bases, with 15 bases between the two germline ends. This CDR3 is built from 15 residues. Germline values: CDR1 SGHRS, CDR2 YFSETQ. The CDR3 DNA is TGCGCCAGCAGCTTAACCACCGGGCCTGGTCAGCCCCAGCATTTT. This encodes CASSLTTGPGQPQHF.

J is TRBJ2-1 and V is TRBV12-3 or TRBV12-4; TRBD2 matches 7 bases. CDR3 length: 11 residues. Losses at the gene ends were 8 bases for V and 7 bases for J; bases not matched to a gene: 2. CDR3 amino acids: CASGRVNEQFF. The CDR3 nucleotides read TGTGCCAGCGGGAGGGTAAATGAGCAGTTCTTC.

The chain employs TRBV12-3 or TRBV12-4 and TRBJ2-1; 7 nucleotides align to TRBD2. With V trimmed by 3 bases and J by 6 bases, 2 bases remained unmatched. The length of the CDR3 is 13 residues. DNA of the CDR3: TGTGCCAGCAGTTTGTGGGGGGGCAATGAGCAGTTCTTC. Translated: CASSLWGGNEQFF.

The rearrangement joins TRBV6-1 to TRBJ1-1, with D possibly matching TRBD1 (6 bases). This CDR3 spans 16 amino acids. The germline V and J ends were trimmed by 6 bases and 2 bases, with 19 bases remaining between them. Germline V CDR1 and CDR2: MNHNS, SASEGT. CDR3: CASSKSQDRPNTEAFF. CDR3 bases: TGTGCCAGCAGCAAAAGCCAGGACAGACCAAACACTGAAGCTTTCTTT.

V and J are TRBV5-1 and TRBJ2-1; D remains ambiguous. Germline V gene data show CDR1 as SGHRS and CDR2 as YFSETQ. The CDR3 loop spans 15 amino acids. V lost 3 bases to trimming and J lost 7 bases, with 17 bases between them. The CDR3 region is CASSSPAGSGNEQFF. The CDR3 nucleotides read TGCGCCAGCAGCTCCCCTGCCGGTTCCGGTAATGAGCAGTTCTTC.

This chain links TRBV28 with TRBJ2-7, with TRBD2 matching 13 bases. The trim removed 2 bases at V and 3 bases at J, leaving 1 base unmatched. The germline CDR1 and CDR2 sequences are MDHEN and SYDVKM. The CDR3 spans 15 residues. As DNA, the CDR3 is TGTGCCAGCAGTTTAGGACTAGCGGGAGTCTACGAGCAGTACTTC. Protein: CASSLGLAGVYEQYF.

The rearrangement uses TRBV9 and TRBJ2-1; 8 positions agree with TRBD2. The CDR3 loop spans 17 amino acids. V gave up 0 bases and J gave up 0 bases; unmatched junction bases: 5. Germline CDR1 and CDR2: SGDLS and YYNGEE. The DNA for the CDR3 is TGTGCCAGCAGCGTAGCTCTCGCGGGGGGCTCCTACAATGAGCAGTTCTTC. Protein: CASSVALAGGSYNEQFF.

This chain links TRBV29-1 with TRBJ1-1; D may be TRBD1 (5 bases). With 4 bases removed from V and 4 bases from J, the gap between germline ends came to 13 bases. The germline V gene has CDR1 SQVTM and CDR2 ANQGSEA. The CDR3 is made up of 13 amino acids. CDR3 protein: CSVGDGLLTEAFF. DNA of the CDR3: TGCAGCGTTGGGGACGGCCTGCTCACTGAAGCTTTCTTT.

J is TRBJ2-3 and V is TRBV4-1, with a weak D call TRBD1 (6 bases). The length of the CDR3 is 13 residues. Between the trimmed V and J ends, which lost 2 bases and 8 bases, there was a span of 11 bases. The germline CDR1 and CDR2 sequences are MGHRA and YSYEKL. CDR3 protein: CASSQTGLGTQYF. For the CDR3, the DNA is TGCGCCAGCAGCCAAACAGGGTTGGGTACGCAGTATTTT.

The CDR3 DNA reads TGCAGTGCTGTCCTCGGGAATTTGTGGCAGCCCCAGCATTTT. The encoded protein is CSAVLGNLWQPQHF. The chain combines TRBV20-1 with TRBJ1-5; unclear D gene. Germline CDR1 is DFQATT and CDR2 is SNEGSKA (reference sequence). The V and J ends lost 5 bases and 7 bases respectively, with 18 bases between them. The CDR3 has 14 amino acids.

This chain connects TRBV11-2 to TRBJ2-3; TRBD2 aligns across 12 bases. Unmatched junction bases numbered 6, after V lost 0 bases and J lost 2 bases. The germline V gene encodes CDR1 SGHAT and CDR2 FQNNGV. The CDR3 loop spans 18 amino acids. This chain's CDR3 is CASSLDLTSGGPTDTQYF. The CDR3 region has the DNA TGTGCCAGCAGCTTAGATCTGACTAGCGGGGGACCCACAGATACGCAGTATTTT.

This clonotype appeared a single time. The chain employs TRBV7-9 and TRBJ2-7; 14 bases are a match to TRBD2. This CDR3 contains 17 residues. The germline CDR1 and CDR2 sequences are SEHNR and FQNEAQ (reference sequence). J was trimmed by 2 bases and V by 5 bases; bases with no gene match: 8. The CDR3 DNA follows: TGTGCCAGCAGCCAAAGCGCGGGACTAGCGGGAGCCTACGAGCAGTACTTC. Amino acids: CASSQSAGLAGAYEQYF. Drawing the rest from reference TRBV7-9 and TRBJ2-7, the complete variable domain is DTGVSQNPRHKITKRGQNVTFRCDPISEHNRLYWYRQTLGQGPEFLTYFQNEAQLEKSRLLSDRFSAERPKGSFSTLEIQRTEQGDSAMYLCASSQSAGLAGAYEQYFGPGTRLTVT.

The chain joins TRBV20-1 to TRBJ1-2; D gene uncertain. Deletions cut 1 base from V and 5 bases from J, with 17 bases between. Germline V lookup: CDR1 DFQATT, CDR2 SNEGSKA (reference sequence). CDR3 length equals 15 residues. This CDR3 reads CSARAQAHTEYGYTF. The CDR3 nucleotides are TGCAGTGCTAGAGCTCAGGCCCACACCGAATATGGCTACACCTTC.

This rearrangement joins TRBV20-1 to TRBJ2-1, with 11 bases matching TRBD2. Looked up from germline, CDR1 is DFQATT and CDR2 is SNEGSKA (reference sequence). The CDR3 consists of 15 residues. The CDR3 region has the DNA TGCAGCGTTACCGGGACTAGCGGACTACACAATGAGCAGTTCTTC. Its protein is CSVTGTSGLHNEQFF.

The V gene is TRBV10-3, the J gene TRBJ2-2; 8 nucleotides align to TRBD1. This CDR3 contains 14 residues. With V trimmed by 2 bases and J by 7 bases, 3 bases remained unmatched. The germline V gene has CDR1 ENHRY and CDR2 SYGVKD. CDR3 loop: CAISEAGGFGELFF. DNA for the CDR3: TGTGCCATCAGTGAGGCAGGGGGCTTCGGGGAGCTGTTTTTT.

This rearrangement joins TRBV5-1 to TRBJ1-2; D possibly corresponds to TRBD1 (5 bases). Trimming shortened V by 6 bases and J by 4 bases, and 16 bases separated the two germline ends. The CDR3 covers 14 residues. Germline V gene data show CDR1 as SGHRS and CDR2 as YFSETQ. The CDR3 bases are TGCGCCAGCACCCCTCGGGAAGGGGCCTATGGCTACACCTTC. Translating gives CASTPREGAYGYTF.

The chain carries TRBV4-1 and TRBJ2-2; no reliable D call. This CDR3 has 13 residues. Germline values: CDR1 MGHRA, CDR2 YSYEKL. V was clipped by 2 bases and J by 8 bases, with 9 bases between them. DNA for the CDR3: TGCGCCAGCAGCCAAAATTGGGCGGGGGAGCTGTTTTTT. It translates to CASSQNWAGELFF.

This rearrangement joins TRBV27 to TRBJ1-4, with 7 bases matching TRBD1. V shed 5 bases and J 7 bases; nucleotides not matched to a gene: 7. From germline, CDR1 is MNHEY and CDR2 SMNVEV (reference sequence). The CDR3 loop spans 14 amino acids. CDR3 nucleotide sequence: TGTGCCAGCAGTCAGACAGGGAATGGTGAAAAACTGTTTTTT. Its protein product is CASSQTGNGEKLFF.

The CDR3 DNA reads as TGCGCCAGCATTGGAGAATCCTACGAGCAGTACTTC. It encodes CASIGESYEQYF. The rearrangement uses TRBV5-1 and TRBJ2-7; D not certain. Germline CDR1 is SGHRS and CDR2 is YFSETQ. The CDR3 covers 12 residues. With 6 bases removed from V and 1 base from J, the gap between germline ends came to 8 bases.

J is TRBJ2-3 and V is TRBV6-6; a possible D gene is TRBD2 (7 bases). Germline loops: CDR1 MNHNY, CDR2 SVGAGI (reference sequence). The ends were cut back, 6 bases at V and 1 base at J, with 11 bases in the middle. The CDR3 loop spans 14 amino acids. The CDR3 DNA is TGTGCCAGCAGAACCGGGGGGCGCACAGATACGCAGTATTTT. It specifies CASRTGGRTDTQYF.

This sequence joins TRBV14 and TRBJ2-1, with TRBD2 matching 9 bases. Per germline, CDR1 SGHDN and CDR2 FVKESK. The CDR3 is 14 amino acids. The V and J ends lost 2 bases and 7 bases, in that order; junction bases with no gene match: 3. This CDR3 is CASSQWLAGNEQFF. In DNA form, the CDR3 reads TGTGCCAGCAGCCAATGGCTAGCGGGGAATGAGCAGTTCTTC.

The chain has TRBV5-1 and TRBJ1-6; D not certain. There are 15 residues in the CDR3. V lost 0 bases and J lost 8, with 12 bases in between. CDR1 and CDR2 from the germline V gene are SGHRS and YFSETQ. The CDR3 protein is CASSLAPASYSPLHF. In DNA form, the CDR3 reads TGCGCCAGCAGCTTGGCCCCGGCGTCCTATTCACCCCTCCACTTT.

The CDR3 DNA reads as TGTGCCAGCAGCTATAACTATGGCTACACCTTC. Translating gives CASSYNYGYTF. The chain combines TRBV13 with TRBJ1-2; D uncertain. Trimming shortened V by 4 bases and J by 1 base, and 1 base separated the two germline ends. The CDR3 extends over 11 amino acids. CDR1 PRHDT and CDR2 FYEKMQ come from the germline V gene (reference sequence).

This chain connects TRBV7-9 to TRBJ2-1; 10 bases fit TRBD2. The germline gives CDR1 SEHNR, CDR2 FQNEAQ (reference sequence). The CDR3 runs 12 residues. The J segment lost 7 bases and the V segment lost 6 bases, leaving 0 bases of the junction unmatched. CDR3 bases: TGTGCCAGCAGGGGACTAGCGAATGAGCAGTTCTTC. Protein sequence: CASRGLANEQFF.

The chain couples TRBV20-1 to TRBJ2-5; 13 positions match TRBD2. This CDR3 has 16 residues. Germline CDR1 and CDR2: DFQATT and SNEGSKA (reference sequence). J lost 1 base, V lost 5 bases, and 7 bases had no gene match. As DNA, the CDR3 is TGCAGTGCTTCCGGGACTAGCGGGGCGATCCAAGAGACCCAGTACTTC. Protein product: CSASGTSGAIQETQYF.